This T cell receptor beta chain was captured by sequencing in a study of T cell changes during pregnancy in multiple sclerosis (dated by TCRdb to the late 2010s). With regard to the full study: Changes in the T cell repertoire over the course of pregnancy were examined in this study in women with multiple sclerosis.

With regard to this clone: Its specific antigen is unknown. No base-level quality is on record; no much larger clone is a single base apart.

The library relied on the immunoSEQ multiplex PCR assay. TCRdb took over this immuneACCESS table, retaining in-frame rearrangements with V and J assigned. Such tables are incomplete; in checked studies, under half of the missing clones stem from an unresolved V gene, and the remainder is unexplained. The sample records over 40,000 clones, 75% to 90% of which are singletons. Over 5% of the sample goes to the ten largest clones. The cysteine opens and the phenylalanine closes a CDR3 of 16 amino acids. The retained sequence is limited to the CDR3, 48 bases, with the frame set at the first base. The germline ends are 10 bases apart after V is trimmed by 0 bases and J by 0 bases. In the germline V gene, CDR1 corresponds to SGHRS and CDR2 to YFSETQ.

The chain uses TRBV5-1 and TRBJ2-4; 5 matching bases give a weak D call of TRBD1. The receptor was derived from a female donor in good health, enrolled as a control in a pregnancy study. Material: peripheral blood, obtained in the first trimester of pregnancy. The nucleotides are TGCGCCAGCAGCTTGGAGGGGCTACTAGCCAAAAACATTCAGTACTTC. Translated, it reads CASSLEGLLAKNIQYF. Extended through the reference TRBV5-1 and TRBJ2-4 proteins, this CDR3 yields the full variable domain: KAGVTQTPRYLIKTRGQQVTLSCSPISGHRSVSWYQQTPGQGLQFLFEYFSETQRNKGNFPGRFSGRQFSNSRSEMNVSTLELGDSALYLCASSLEGLLAKNIQYFGAGTRLSVL.